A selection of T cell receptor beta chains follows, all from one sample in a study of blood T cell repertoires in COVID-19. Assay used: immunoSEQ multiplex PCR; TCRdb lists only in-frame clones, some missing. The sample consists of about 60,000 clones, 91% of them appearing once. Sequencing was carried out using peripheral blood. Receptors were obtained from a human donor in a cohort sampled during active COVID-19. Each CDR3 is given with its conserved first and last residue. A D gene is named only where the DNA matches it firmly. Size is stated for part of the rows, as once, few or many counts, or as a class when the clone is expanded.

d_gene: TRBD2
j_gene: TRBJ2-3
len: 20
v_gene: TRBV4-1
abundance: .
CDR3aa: CASSQRRQIAGAPGADTQYF
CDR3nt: TGCGCCAGCAGCCAACGTCGACAAATAGCGGGGGCCCCAGGGGCAGATACGCAGTATTTT

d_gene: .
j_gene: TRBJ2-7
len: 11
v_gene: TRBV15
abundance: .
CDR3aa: CATSGTSEQYF
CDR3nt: TGTGCCACCAGCGGTACTAGCGAGCAGTACTTC

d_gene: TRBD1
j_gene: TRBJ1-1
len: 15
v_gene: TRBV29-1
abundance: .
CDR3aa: CSASRDRVSNTEAFF
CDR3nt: TGCAGCGCCTCCCGGGACAGGGTTTCGAACACTGAAGCTTTCTTT

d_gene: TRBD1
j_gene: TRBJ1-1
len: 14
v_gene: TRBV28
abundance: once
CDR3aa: CASSSPGQGTEAFF
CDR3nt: TGTGCCAGCAGTTCGCCCGGACAGGGGACTGAAGCTTTCTTT

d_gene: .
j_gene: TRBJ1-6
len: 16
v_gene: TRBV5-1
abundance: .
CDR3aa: CASSFAPGTSNSPLHF
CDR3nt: TGCGCCAGCAGCTTCGCCCCCGGGACAAGTAATTCACCCCTCCACTTT

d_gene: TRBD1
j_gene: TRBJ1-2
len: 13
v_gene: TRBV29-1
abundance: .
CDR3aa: CSVKQGASYGYTF
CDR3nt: TGCAGCGTAAAACAGGGGGCCTCGTATGGCTACACCTTC

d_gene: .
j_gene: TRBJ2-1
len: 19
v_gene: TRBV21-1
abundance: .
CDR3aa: CASNISGTQTSGSYNEQFF
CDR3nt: TGTGCCAGCAACATATCCGGGACACAAACTAGCGGGAGTTACAATGAGCAGTTCTTC

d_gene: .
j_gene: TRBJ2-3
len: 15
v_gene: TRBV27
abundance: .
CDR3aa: CASSRGTVHTDTQYF
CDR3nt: TGTGCCAGCAGCCGCGGGACAGTCCACACAGATACGCAGTATTTT

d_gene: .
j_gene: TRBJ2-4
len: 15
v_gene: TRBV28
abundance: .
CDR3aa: CASTVGGARRNIQYF
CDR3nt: TGTGCCAGCACAGTAGGAGGGGCCCGGAGGAACATTCAGTACTTC

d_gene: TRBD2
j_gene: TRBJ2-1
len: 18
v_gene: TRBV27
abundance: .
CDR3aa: CASSHDDPGLADYNEQFF
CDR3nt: TGTGCCAGCAGTCATGATGACCCGGGACTAGCGGACTACAATGAGCAGTTCTTC

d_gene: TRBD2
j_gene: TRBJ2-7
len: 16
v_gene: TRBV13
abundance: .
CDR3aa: CASTPRPSGGKYEQYF
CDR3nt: TGTGCCAGCACGCCCAGGCCTAGCGGGGGGAAATACGAGCAGTACTTC

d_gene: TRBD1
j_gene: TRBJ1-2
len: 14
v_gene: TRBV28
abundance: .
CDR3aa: CASSLGQGDYGYTF
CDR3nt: TGTGCCAGCAGTCTGGGACAGGGCGACTATGGCTACACCTTC

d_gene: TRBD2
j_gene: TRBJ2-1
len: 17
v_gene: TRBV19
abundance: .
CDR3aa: CASSTQTSASSYNEQFF
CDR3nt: TGTGCCAGTAGTACGCAGACTAGCGCCAGCTCCTACAATGAGCAGTTCTTC

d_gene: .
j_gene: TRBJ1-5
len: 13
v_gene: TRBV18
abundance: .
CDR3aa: CASSGAQNQPQHF
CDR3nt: TGTGCCAGCTCAGGAGCCCAGAATCAGCCCCAGCATTTT

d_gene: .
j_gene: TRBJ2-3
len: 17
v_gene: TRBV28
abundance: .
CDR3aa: CASMDPRLNPRGDTQYF
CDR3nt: TGTGCCAGCATGGACCCGCGACTTAATCCGCGGGGAGATACGCAGTATTTT

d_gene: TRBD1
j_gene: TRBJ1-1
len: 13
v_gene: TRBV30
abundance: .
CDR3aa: CAWSRQGNTEAFF
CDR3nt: TGTGCCTGGAGTCGACAGGGGAACACTGAAGCTTTCTTT

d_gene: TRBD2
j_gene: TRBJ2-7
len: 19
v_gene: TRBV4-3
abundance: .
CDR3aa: CASSQERGVAGVPRYEQYF
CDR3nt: TGCGCCAGCAGCCAAGAAAGGGGGGTAGCGGGAGTCCCTCGCTACGAGCAGTACTTC

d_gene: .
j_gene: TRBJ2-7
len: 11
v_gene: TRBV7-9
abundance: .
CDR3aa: CASSSFYEQYF
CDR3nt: TGTGCCAGCAGCTCCTTCTACGAGCAGTACTTC

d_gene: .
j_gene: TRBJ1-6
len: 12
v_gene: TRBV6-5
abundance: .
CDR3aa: CASSYAGSPLHF
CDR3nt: TGTGCCAGCAGTTACGCGGGTTCACCCCTCCACTTT

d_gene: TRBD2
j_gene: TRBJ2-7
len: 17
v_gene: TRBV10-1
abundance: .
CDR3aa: CASTRTSGGPSSYEQYF
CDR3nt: TGCGCCAGCACGAGGACTAGCGGGGGACCCTCATCCTACGAGCAGTACTTC

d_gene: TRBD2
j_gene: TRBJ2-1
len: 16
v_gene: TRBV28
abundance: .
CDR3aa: CASSFILAGGYNEQFF
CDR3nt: TGTGCCAGCAGTTTCATCCTAGCGGGGGGATACAATGAGCAGTTCTTC

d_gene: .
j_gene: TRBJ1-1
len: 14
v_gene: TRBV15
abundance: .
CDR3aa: CATRNPGPEIEAFF
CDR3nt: TGTGCCACCAGGAACCCAGGGCCCGAAATTGAAGCTTTCTTT

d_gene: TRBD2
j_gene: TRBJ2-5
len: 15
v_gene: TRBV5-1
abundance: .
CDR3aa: CASSAGTSGGETQYF
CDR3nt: TGCGCCAGCAGCGCAGGGACTAGCGGGGGAGAGACCCAGTACTTC

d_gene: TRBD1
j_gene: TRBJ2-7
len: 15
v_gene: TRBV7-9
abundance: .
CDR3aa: CASSDSGTGAHRSYF
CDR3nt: TGTGCCAGCAGCGACTCCGGGACAGGGGCCCATCGATCGTACTTC

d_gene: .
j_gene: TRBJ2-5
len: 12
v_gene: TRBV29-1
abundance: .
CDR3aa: CSVEGLEGTQYF
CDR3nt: TGCAGCGTTGAAGGACTAGAGGGGACCCAGTACTTC

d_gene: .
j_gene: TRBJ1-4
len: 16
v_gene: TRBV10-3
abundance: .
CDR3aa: CAISESVGQGDEKLFF
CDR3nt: TGTGCCATCAGTGAGTCCGTCGGGCAGGGTGATGAAAAACTGTTTTTT

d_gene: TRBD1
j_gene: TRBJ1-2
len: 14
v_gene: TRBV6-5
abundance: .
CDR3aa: CASREGQGNYGYTF
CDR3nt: TGTGCCAGCAGGGAGGGACAGGGGAACTATGGCTACACCTTC

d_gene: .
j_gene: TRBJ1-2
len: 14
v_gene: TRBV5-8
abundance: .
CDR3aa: CASSFTGVIYGYTF
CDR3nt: TGTGCCAGCAGCTTTACAGGCGTGATCTATGGCTACACCTTC

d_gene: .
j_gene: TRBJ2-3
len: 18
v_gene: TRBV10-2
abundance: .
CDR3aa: CASSESRWASEGTDTQYF
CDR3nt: TGCGCCAGCAGTGAGTCAAGGTGGGCTAGCGAAGGCACAGATACGCAGTATTTT

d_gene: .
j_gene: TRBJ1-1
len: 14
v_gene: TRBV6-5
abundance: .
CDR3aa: CASRIQGLNTEAFF
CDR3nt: TGTGCCAGCAGGATCCAGGGGCTGAACACTGAAGCTTTCTTT

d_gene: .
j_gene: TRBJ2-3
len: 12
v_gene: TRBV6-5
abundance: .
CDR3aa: CASSLSTDTQYF
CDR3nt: TGTGCCAGCAGTCTTAGCACAGATACGCAGTATTTT

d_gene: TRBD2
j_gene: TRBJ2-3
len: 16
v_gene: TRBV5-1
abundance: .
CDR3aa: CASSPVTSGGADTQYF
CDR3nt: TGCGCCAGCAGCCCGGTGACTAGCGGGGGGGCAGATACGCAGTATTTT

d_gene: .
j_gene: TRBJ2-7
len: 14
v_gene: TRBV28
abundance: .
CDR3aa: CASSTGRSSYEQYF
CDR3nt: TGTGCCAGCAGTACAGGACGTAGCTCCTACGAGCAGTACTTC

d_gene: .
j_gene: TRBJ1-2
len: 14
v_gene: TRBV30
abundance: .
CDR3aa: CAWSLEGGSYGYTF
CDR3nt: TGTGCCTGGAGTTTGGAAGGGGGTAGCTATGGCTACACCTTC

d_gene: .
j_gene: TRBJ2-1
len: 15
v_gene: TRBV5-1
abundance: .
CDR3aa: CASSLADRDHNEQFF
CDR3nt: TGCGCCAGCAGCTTGGCGGACAGAGATCACAATGAGCAGTTCTTC

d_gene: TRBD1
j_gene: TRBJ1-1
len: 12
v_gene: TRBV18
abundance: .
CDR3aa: CASSYRGTEAFF
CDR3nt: TGTGCCAGCTCGTACAGGGGAACTGAAGCTTTCTTT

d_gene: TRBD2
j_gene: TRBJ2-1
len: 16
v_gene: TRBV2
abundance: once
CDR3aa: CASSDSASGSNNEQFF
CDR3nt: TGTGCCAGCAGTGATTCAGCTAGCGGGAGCAACAATGAGCAGTTCTTC

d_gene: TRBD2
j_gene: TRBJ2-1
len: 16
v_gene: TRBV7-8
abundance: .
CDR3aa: CASSPGLAETYNEQFF
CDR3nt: TGTGCCAGCAGCCCTGGACTAGCGGAGACGTACAATGAGCAGTTCTTC

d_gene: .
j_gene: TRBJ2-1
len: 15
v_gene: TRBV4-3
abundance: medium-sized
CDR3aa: CASSQEALSHNEQFF
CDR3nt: TGCGCCAGCAGCCAAGAAGCACTCTCACACAATGAGCAGTTCTTC

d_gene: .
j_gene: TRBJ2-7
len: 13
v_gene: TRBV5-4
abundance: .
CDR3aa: CASSPQGLGEQYF
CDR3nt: TGTGCCAGCAGCCCTCAGGGCTTGGGCGAGCAGTACTTC

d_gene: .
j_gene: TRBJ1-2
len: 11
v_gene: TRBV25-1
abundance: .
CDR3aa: CASSSVYGYTF
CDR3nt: TGTGCCAGCAGTTCCGTGTATGGCTACACCTTC

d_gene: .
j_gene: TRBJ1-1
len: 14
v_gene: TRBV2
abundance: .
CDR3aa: CASSSILANTEAFF
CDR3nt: TGTGCCAGCAGTTCGATATTGGCCAACACTGAAGCTTTCTTT

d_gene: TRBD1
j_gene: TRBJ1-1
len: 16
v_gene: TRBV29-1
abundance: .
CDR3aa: CSVIPGQWNMNTEAFF
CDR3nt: TGCAGCGTAATACCGGGACAGTGGAATATGAACACTGAAGCTTTCTTT

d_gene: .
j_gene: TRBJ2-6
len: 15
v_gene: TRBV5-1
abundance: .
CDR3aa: CASSLDSAGANVLTF
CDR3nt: TGCGCCAGCAGCTTAGACAGTGCCGGGGCCAACGTCCTGACTTTC

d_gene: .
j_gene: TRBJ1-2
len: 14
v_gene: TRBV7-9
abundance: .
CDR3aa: CASSLKAGRYGYTF
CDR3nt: TGTGCCAGCAGCTTAAAGGCAGGGAGGTATGGCTACACCTTC

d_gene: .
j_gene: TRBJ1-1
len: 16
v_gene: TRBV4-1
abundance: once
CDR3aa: CASSQGGGTRNTEAFF
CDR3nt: TGCGCCAGCAGCCAAGGAGGAGGCACCCGCAACACTGAAGCTTTCTTT

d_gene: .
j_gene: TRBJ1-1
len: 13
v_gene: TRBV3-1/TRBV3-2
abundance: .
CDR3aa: CASSQDHGGEAFF
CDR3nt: TGTGCCAGCAGCCAAGATCATGGGGGGGAAGCTTTCTTT

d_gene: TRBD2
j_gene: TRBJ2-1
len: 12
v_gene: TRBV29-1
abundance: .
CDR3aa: CTTGLAGSEQFF
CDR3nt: TGCACCACGGGACTAGCGGGATCTGAGCAGTTCTTC

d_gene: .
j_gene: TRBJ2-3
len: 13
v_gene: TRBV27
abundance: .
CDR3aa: CASSFQGTDTQYF
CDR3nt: TGTGCCAGCAGTTTTCAGGGAACAGATACGCAGTATTTT

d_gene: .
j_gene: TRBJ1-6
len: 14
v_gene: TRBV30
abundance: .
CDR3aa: CAWGRDIYNSPLHF
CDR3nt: TGTGCCTGGGGCCGGGACATTTATAATTCACCCCTCCACTTT

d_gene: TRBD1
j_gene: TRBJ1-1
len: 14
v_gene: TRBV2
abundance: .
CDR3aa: CASTQGQRVTEAFF
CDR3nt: TGTGCCAGCACCCAGGGACAGAGGGTCACTGAAGCTTTCTTT

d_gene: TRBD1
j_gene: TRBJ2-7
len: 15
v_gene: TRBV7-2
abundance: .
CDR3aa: CASSIGGQGPYEQYF
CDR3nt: TGTGCCAGCAGCATTGGCGGACAGGGGCCCTACGAGCAGTACTTC

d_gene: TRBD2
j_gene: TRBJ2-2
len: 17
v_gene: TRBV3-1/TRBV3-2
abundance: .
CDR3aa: CASSPRNLAGNTGELFF
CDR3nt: TGTGCCAGCAGCCCTCGTAATCTAGCGGGGAACACCGGGGAGCTGTTTTTT